This TCR beta chain was recovered during a study of cytomegalovirus exposure and HLA in healthy donors. Notes on the study in general: Reportedly, cytomegalovirus status was diagnosed with high sensitivity and specificity. Presence/absence analyses rested on an assumption that sequencing depth was roughly uniform across donors. Per published accounts, TCR beta sequences correctly predicted the HLA-A and HLA-B alleles of most subjects.

The primer mix had 60 Vbeta and 13 Jbeta primers. Per the original methods: Among the unique TCR beta chains that a later analysis counted, some 73 million in all, about 11 million were shared. Some clones are missing from TCRdb's copy, which holds only in-frame ones; the method was immunoSEQ multiplex PCR. V, J and clone size reflect that table, while D and trimming were determined from the DNA. The sample shows tens of thousands of clones, 75% of them seen only once. On this clone itself: Its antigen is as yet unknown.

The CDR3 has 14 amino acids. V was pared by 6 bases and J by 4 bases, with 16 bases between. Per germline, CDR1 SGHDN and CDR2 FVKESK. The rearrangement uses TRBV14 and TRBJ2-7; a weak D match, TRBD1 (5 bases). The sample consisted of PBMCs. This receptor was taken from a woman between 35 and 50 years old in good health and CMV-seronegative. The CDR3 is CASSQGIVPYEQYF. The CDR3 region has the DNA TGTGCCAGCAGTCAGGGCATAGTTCCTTACGAGCAGTACTTC.